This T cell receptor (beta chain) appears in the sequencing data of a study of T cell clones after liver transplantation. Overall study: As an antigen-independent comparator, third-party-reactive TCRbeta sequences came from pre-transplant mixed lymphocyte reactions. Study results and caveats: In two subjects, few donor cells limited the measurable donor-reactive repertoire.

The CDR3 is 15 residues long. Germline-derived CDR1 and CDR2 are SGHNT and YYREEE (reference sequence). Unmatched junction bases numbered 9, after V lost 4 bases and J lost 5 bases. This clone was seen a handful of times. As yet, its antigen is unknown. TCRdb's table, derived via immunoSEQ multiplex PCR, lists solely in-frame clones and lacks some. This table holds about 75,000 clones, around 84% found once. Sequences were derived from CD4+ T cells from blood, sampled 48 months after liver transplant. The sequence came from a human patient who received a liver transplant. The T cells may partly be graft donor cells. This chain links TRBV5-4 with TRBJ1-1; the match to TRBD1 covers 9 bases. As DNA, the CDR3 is TGTGCCAGCAGCAAGCGACAGGGGGAAGGTACTGAAGCTTTCTTT. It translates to CASSKRQGEGTEAFF.